Here is one T cell receptor (beta chain) with its context. This clone's antigen is unknown. Nothing much larger sits one base from this clone, and base qualities are not available. These data are taken from a study of OX40 agonist ivuxolimab in advanced cancers. Broadly, across the study: Ivuxolimab was a fully human IgG2 agonistic monoclonal antibody targeting the costimulatory receptor OX40 (CD134). Peripheral TCRbeta sequencing aimed to test whether ivuxolimab altered TCR sequence diversity and caused clonal T-cell expansion. Intravenous ivuxolimab was administered to patients every 2 weeks at six dose levels: 0.01, 0.1, 0.3, 1.5, 3 and 10 mg/kg. Partial responses occurred in three dose-escalation patients, of whom one had hepatocellular carcinoma and two had cutaneous melanoma. Prior anti-PD-1, anti-PD-L1 or anti-CTLA-4 therapy was permitted, and checkpoint inhibitors had been received by roughly two fifths of dose-escalation patients. Among the 50 to 55 dose-escalation patients, some 19 had hepatocellular carcinoma, roughly 15 melanoma, 9 renal cell carcinoma and 9 head and neck cancer. The paper reports the monotherapy dose-escalation portion (N of about 52 patients) of the phase I ivuxolimab trial. In the dose-escalation cohort, around 80% of patients were male, and the mean age was approximately 60 years with a range of about 20 to 79. Overall study outcomes, separate from this receptor: Clonal expansion of both CD4+ and CD8+ blood T cells was observed from baseline to week 6 at doses 0.1 to 3.0 mg/kg. In the 0.1-3.0 mg/kg groups, partial responders were among the patients with the lowest normalized peripheral clonal expansion, particularly in CD8+ T cells. After ivuxolimab, CD8+ T cells had more expanded clones than CD4+ T cells on average. Low levels of normalized T-cell clonal expansion were also seen in some patients who did not respond. Antigen specificity was not determined for the clonally expanded peripheral T cells.

For sequencing of the TCRbeta CDR3 region, genomic DNA was extracted from the sorted cells. The immunoSEQ Assay was used for sequencing of TCRbeta CDR3 regions. TCRdb carries this immuneACCESS record with in-frame sequences only. Its versions omit some clonotypes, under half of them owing to an unresolved V gene in the studies checked, with the rest unexplained. The sample profile shows roughly 80,000 clones; approximately 85% of them were found once. The leading ten clones occupy less than 2.5% of the sample. The germline V gene provides CDR1 MDHEN and CDR2 SYDVKM. V and J are truncated by 3 bases and 0 bases respectively, leaving an intervening sequence of 9 bases. Counted from cysteine to phenylalanine, this CDR3 has 16 amino acids. CDR3 DNA is the only sequence kept; it has 48 bases, read in frame from the first base. Patients with a history of autoimmune disease or receiving systemic immunosuppression were excluded from the trial. Peripheral blood for TCR sequencing was collected from all dose cohorts at baseline, on cycle 4 day 1, and on cycle 7 day 1. The samples were taken from a phase I, first-in-human, multicenter, open-label dose-escalation trial of ivuxolimab. Adults with locally advanced or metastatic melanoma, renal cell carcinoma, hepatocellular carcinoma or head and neck squamous cell carcinoma were enrolled in the trial. Before TCR sequencing, CD4+ T cells and CD8+ T cells from peripheral blood were sorted into separate populations.

This TCR was recovered from an adult with an advanced solid tumor such as melanoma, head and neck, liver or kidney cancer. The sample consisted of CD4+ or CD8+ T cells sorted from blood, taken in a trial of the OX40 agonist ivuxolimab. The chain is encoded by TRBV28 joined to TRBJ1-6, with a tentative D gene TRBD1 over 5 matching bases. The encoded CDR3 is CASSLPQGSYNSPLHF. The nucleotides read TGTGCCAGCAGTTTGCCGCAGGGCTCCTATAATTCACCCCTCCACTTT. The full variable domain, with segments outside the CDR3 supplied by the reference TRBV28 and TRBJ1-6 proteins, appears as DVKVTQSSRYLVKRTGEKVFLECVQDMDHENMFWYRQDPGLGLRLIYFSYDVKMKEKGDIPEGYSVSREKKERFSLILESASTNQTSMYLCASSLPQGSYNSPLHFGNGTRLTVT.